This T cell receptor beta chain derives from a study of metastatic and nonmetastatic thyroid tumors. For the study at large: Repertoires of blood and of tissue (tumor or nodule) from malignant and benign thyroid patients were compared.

Study results and caveats: As reported, TCR beta diversity in blood and tumor was significantly higher in malignant thyroid tumors than in benign nodules.

V lost 2 bases, J lost 6 bases, and 9 bases lay in between. Germline loops: CDR1 MRHNA, CDR2 SNTAGT. CDR3 length equals 13 residues. This clone ranks as medium-sized. The antigen is not known. Patients had received no treatment of any kind before thyroid surgery. Per the original data handling: For papillary thyroid cancer, a distant-metastasis classifier was constructed from CDR3 differences observed across clinicopathological groups. TCRdb re-called the PCR reads with MiXCR. V and J calls and clone size were set by TCRdb, not the authors. The sample includes about 14,000 clones, about an eighth seen only once; the top ten take roughly 15%.

The sequencing sample was made of blood. The TCR originated in a female donor with papillary thyroid cancer or a benign thyroid nodule (not recorded which). Some clones in this sample may be carry-over from other donors' samples. The rearrangement uses TRBV6-4 and TRBJ2-3; D gene uncertain. The CDR3 DNA sequence: TGTGCCAGCAGTGACGGCGAAAAGGATACGCAGTATTTT. Translated, it gives CASSDGEKDTQYF.